The clone carrying this T cell receptor beta chain was seen at least ten times. Trimming shortened V by 2 bases and J by 9 bases, and 13 bases separated the two germline ends. From germline, CDR1 is MNHEY and CDR2 SMNVEV (reference sequence). There are 13 residues in the CDR3. TCRdb independently ran MiXCR on the RT-PCR reads; one entry per CDR3 protein. The table has about 680,000 distinct CDR3 sequences, more than 13% seen once. Sequencing was carried out using memory CD4+ T cells from blood. The chain is built from TRBV27 and TRBJ2-5; D call uncertain. The sequence was collected from a female donor in good health, serving as a healthy control. The CDR3 bases are TGTGCCAGCAGTTTAAGGGTACAAGACCCCCAGTACTTC. Translated: CASSLRVQDPQYF.